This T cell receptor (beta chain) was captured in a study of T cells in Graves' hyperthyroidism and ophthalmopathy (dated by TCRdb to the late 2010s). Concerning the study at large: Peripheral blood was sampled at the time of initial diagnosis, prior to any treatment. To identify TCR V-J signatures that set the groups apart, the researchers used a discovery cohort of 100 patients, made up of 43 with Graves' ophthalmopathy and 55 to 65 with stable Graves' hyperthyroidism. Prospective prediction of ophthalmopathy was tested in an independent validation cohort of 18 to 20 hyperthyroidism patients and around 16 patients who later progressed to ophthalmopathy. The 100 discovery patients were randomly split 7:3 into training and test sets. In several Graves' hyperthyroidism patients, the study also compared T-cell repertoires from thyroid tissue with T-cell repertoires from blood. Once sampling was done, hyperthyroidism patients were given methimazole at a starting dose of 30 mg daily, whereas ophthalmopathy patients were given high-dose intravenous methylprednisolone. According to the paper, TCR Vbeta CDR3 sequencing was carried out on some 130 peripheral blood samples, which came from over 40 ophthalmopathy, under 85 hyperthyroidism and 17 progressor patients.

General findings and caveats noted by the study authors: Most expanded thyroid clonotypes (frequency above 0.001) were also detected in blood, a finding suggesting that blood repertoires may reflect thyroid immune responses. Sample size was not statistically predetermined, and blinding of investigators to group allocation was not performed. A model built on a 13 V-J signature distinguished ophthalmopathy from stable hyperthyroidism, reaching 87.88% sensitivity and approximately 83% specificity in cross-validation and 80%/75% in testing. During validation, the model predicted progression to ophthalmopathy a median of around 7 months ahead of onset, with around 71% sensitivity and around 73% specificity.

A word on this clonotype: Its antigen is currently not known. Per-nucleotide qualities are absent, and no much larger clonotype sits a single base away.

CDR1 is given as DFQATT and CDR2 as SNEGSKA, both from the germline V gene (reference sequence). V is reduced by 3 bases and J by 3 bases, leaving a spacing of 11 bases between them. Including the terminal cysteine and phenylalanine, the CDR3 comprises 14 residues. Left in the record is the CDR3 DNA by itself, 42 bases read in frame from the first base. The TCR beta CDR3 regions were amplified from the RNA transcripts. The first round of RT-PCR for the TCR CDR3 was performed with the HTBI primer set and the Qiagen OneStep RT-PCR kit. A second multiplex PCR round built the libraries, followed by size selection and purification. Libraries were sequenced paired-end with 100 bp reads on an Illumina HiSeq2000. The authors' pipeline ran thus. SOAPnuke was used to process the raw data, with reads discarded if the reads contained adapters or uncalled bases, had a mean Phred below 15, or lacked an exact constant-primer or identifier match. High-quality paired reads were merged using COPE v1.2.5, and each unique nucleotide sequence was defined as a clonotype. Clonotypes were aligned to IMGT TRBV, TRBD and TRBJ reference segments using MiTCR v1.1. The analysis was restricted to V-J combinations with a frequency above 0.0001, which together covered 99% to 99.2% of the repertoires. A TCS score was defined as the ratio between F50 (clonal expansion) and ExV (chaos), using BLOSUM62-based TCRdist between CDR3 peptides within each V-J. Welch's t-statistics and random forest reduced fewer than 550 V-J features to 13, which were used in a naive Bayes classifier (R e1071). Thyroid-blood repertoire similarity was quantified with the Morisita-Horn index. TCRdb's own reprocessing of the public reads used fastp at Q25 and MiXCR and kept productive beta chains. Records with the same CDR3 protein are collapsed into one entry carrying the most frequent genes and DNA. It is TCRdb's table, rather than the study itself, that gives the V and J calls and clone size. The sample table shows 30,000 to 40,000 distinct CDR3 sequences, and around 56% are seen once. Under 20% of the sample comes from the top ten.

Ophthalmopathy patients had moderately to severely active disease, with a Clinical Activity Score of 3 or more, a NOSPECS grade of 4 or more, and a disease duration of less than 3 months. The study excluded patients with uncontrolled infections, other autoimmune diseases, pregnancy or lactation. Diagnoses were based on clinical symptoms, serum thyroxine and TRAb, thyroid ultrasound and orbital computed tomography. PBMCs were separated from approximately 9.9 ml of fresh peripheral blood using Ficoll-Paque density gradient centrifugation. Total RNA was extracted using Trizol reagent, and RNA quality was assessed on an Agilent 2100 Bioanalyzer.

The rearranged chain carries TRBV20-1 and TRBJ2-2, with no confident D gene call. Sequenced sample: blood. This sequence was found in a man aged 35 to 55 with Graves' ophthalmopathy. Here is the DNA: TGCAGTGCTAGTCCCGACACGTACACCGGGGAGCTGTTTTTT. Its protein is CSASPDTYTGELFF.